This TCR beta chain was identified during a study of T cell changes during pregnancy in multiple sclerosis. The data were produced by immunoSEQ multiplex PCR, yet TCRdb's version contains in-frame clones alone and is incomplete. The sample shows 35,000 to 40,000 clones, more than 85% of them seen only once. CDR3 length equals 15 residues. Germline values: CDR1 SGHRS, CDR2 YFSETQ. The junction had 4 bases not matched to a gene; V was cut back by 4 bases and J by 3 bases. The sample in question was CD8+ T cells from peripheral blood mononuclear cells, obtained in the third trimester of pregnancy. This sequence joins TRBV5-1 and TRBJ2-2; 9 bases line up with TRBD1. The sequence was obtained from a female donor with multiple sclerosis, enrolled in a pregnancy study. The CDR3 DNA follows: TGCGCCAGCAGCCCCGGGGACAGGGACACCGGGGAGCTGTTTTTT. Amino acids: CASSPGDRDTGELFF.